This TCR beta chain was observed in a study of a mutant IDH1 vaccine in newly diagnosed glioma. Study as a whole: Most patients had received both radiotherapy and temozolomide, the prior options being radiotherapy, temozolomide, or both.

Time point given: baseline, week 1 (first vaccination visit). Noted treatment: pre-vaccination baseline after standard-of-care therapy. This clone was picked up one time. Libraries were prepared by immunoSEQ multiplex PCR; TCRdb keeps only in-frame clonotypes and omits some of them. Of some 38,000 clones listed, more than 90% are singletons. V gave up 0 bases and J gave up 8 bases, with 17 bases separating them. The CDR3 runs 16 residues. Germline CDR1 SGHKS, CDR2 YYEKEE (reference sequence). The V call is TRBV5-5, the J call TRBJ1-4; possibly TRBD1 for D (5 bases). This TCR was recovered from a man aged 18 to 30 with glioma. Sequencing was performed on PBMCs, taken from a glioma patient treated with radiotherapy, temozolomide or both. CDR3 DNA: TGTGCCAGCAGCTTGGGTCGGCGGCAGGGAAGCGAAAAACTGTTTTTT. Protein sequence: CASSLGRRQGSEKLFF.